Sequencing of this TCR beta chain was carried out in a study of shared clonotypes between healthy human individuals. Study information: Donor composition was a couple of women and a few men, aged 18 to 49. Study-wide findings and caveats: Shared across a few donors were about 4.8% of the naive CD4 clonotypes. Sequencing depth was predicted to influence how clonotypes are shared among donors.

This clone was found many times. Antigen: not known. One junction end disagrees with the germline gene, perhaps due to a read error. This CDR3 contains 12 residues. Germline-derived CDR1 and CDR2 are MGHRA and YSYEKL. HIV-negative, healthy adults without recent acute infections or vaccinations were the donors. This table comes from immunoSEQ multiplex PCR, and its TCRdb copy is limited to in-frame clones, with some not included. The sample shows millions of clones, roughly 95% of them seen only once. The sequence was collected from a man aged 18 to 35 in good health. Sequenced input: naive CD4+ T cells sorted from blood. Subset: CD45RA+ positively selected. The chain employs TRBV4-1 and TRBJ1-2; D remains ambiguous. CDR3 sequence (DNA): TGCGCCAGCAGCCAAGATTATTGGCGTCCGTCTTTC. Protein product: CASSQDYWRPSF.